Here is one T cell receptor (beta chain) with its context. This clonotype came up a few times. The antigen it binds to is not known. Base qualities are not provided; no much larger clone lies one nucleotide away. The data stem from a study of T-cell memory formation after mild COVID-19 (dated by TCRdb to 2020 to 2022). A note on the overall study: TCR sequence clusters from the two donors were largely donor specific. Longitudinal TCRalpha and TCRbeta repertoire sequencing tracked T-cell clones expanding and contracting after mild COVID-19 in a couple of donors. The cohort was made up of two young adult volunteers, one female and one male, who were previously healthy.

Reads for this sample came from an Illumina NovaSeq 6000. TCRalpha and TCRbeta cDNA libraries were constructed by 5'RACE with constant-segment primers, with sample barcodes and unique molecular identifiers being introduced. Trizol reagent was used to extract RNA from every sample. Amplification of the libraries took two PCR steps, and the second step added a second sample barcode plus Illumina TruSeq adapters. Sequencing of libraries was performed on an Illumina NovaSeq with 2 x 150 bp paired-end reads. In the paper's pipeline: With migec v1.2.7, reads were demultiplexed and then collapsed into UMI-guided consensus sequences. With mixcr v2.1.11, UMI consensuses were aligned to TRA and TRB V and J templates and assembled into clonotypes. Expanded or contracted clonotypes were those called significant by both edgeR and NoisET, with noise models trained on biological replicates. For edgeR calls, the thresholds were a false discovery rate-adjusted p below 0.01 and a log2 fold-change of 1. As an exploratory analysis of dynamics, max-normalized trajectories of the 1000 most abundant clonotypes were examined with PCA combined with hierarchical clustering. Separately sequenced CD4+ and CD8+ repertoires were used to assign the CD4 or CD8 phenotype of responding clones. Using fastp at Q25 and MiXCR, TCRdb reprocessed the public reads and kept productive beta chains. Rows merge per CDR3 protein into single entries with the most common DNA and genes. The authors' filters were not applied to this entry. The sample has hundreds of thousands of distinct CDR3 sequences on record, 20% to 25% of them singletons. Of the sample, about 8.7% falls within the top ten clones.

A distance of 17 bases separates the germline ends of V and J, which lose 4 bases and 0 bases respectively. The CDR3 contains 17 residues, cysteine and phenylalanine counted. CDR3 DNA only is kept here, 51 bases in frame from base 1. CDR1 is given as LNHNV and CDR2 as YYDKDF, both from the germline V gene (reference sequence). Ficoll-Paque density gradient centrifugation was the method used to isolate PBMCs. General findings and caveats noted by the study authors: Contracting CD4+ clones were found mainly in CM and EM memory subsets, while CD8+ clones were enriched in EMRA. The study covered only a couple of mild cases, and larger cohorts including severe cases with pre-infection samples were considered necessary. Some responding clones were detected in pre-infection memory, suggesting pre-existing cross-reactive memory T cells joined the SARS-CoV-2 response. SARS-CoV-2 specificity of the second-wave clones peaking on day 37 was not confirmed. Clones that contracted from day 15 to 85 showed balanced CD4/CD8 phenotypes, whereas a second wave of clones that expanded from day 15 to 37 leaned towards CD4+.

The chain is assembled from TRBV15 and TRBJ2-3; the D gene is possibly TRBD2, with 7 bases matching. The TCR originated in an adult woman who had mild COVID-19 (a few samples of this study predate the infection). The sample titles of this study are shuffled in the database, so cell type and time point are left out; the donor was told from shared clones. Sequenced: PBMCs or a T cell subset sorted from them (not recorded which). In nucleotides, the sequence is TGTGCCACCAGCAAAGAGGCGGGGGCCTCTAGCACAGATACGCAGTATTTT. It encodes CATSKEAGASSTDTQYF.